The clone carrying this T cell receptor beta chain has just one count. The antigen is unknown. Treatment reported: oral pan-JAK inhibitor, 5-10 mg twice daily. As part of sample collection, lesional scalp punch biopsies and peripheral blood were taken from alopecia areata patients. As the sequencing template, cDNA was produced by extracting RNA and reverse transcribing it. The method was immunoSEQ multiplex PCR; TCRdb's version includes in-frame clones alone and lacks a portion of them. The sample includes around 97,000 clones, more than 75% of them seen just once. This sample was taken from a study of CD8+ T cells in alopecia areata. Across the whole study: Twice a day, 5 to 10 mg of oral tofacitinib was administered to treated patients. Study findings and constraints: Mice showed TCR sharing more clearly than patients did, possibly owing to HLA. More clonal than normal scalp was lesional scalp, particularly alopecia totalis/universalis.

The length of the CDR3 is 15 residues. V lost 4 bases to trimming and J lost 6 bases; unmatched junction nucleotides: 8. Germline loops: CDR1 SGHTS, CDR2 YDEGEE. The chain links TRBV5-8 to TRBJ2-1; 9 nucleotides align to TRBD2. The receptor was isolated from a human donor with alopecia areata. The sequenced sample was CD8+ T cells sorted from blood, obtained at approximately week 34, from a patient treated with tofacitinib. DNA for the CDR3: TGTGCCAGCAGCCCCGGGACTAGCCTTCTCAATGAGCAGTTCTTC. Amino acid sequence: CASSPGTSLLNEQFF.